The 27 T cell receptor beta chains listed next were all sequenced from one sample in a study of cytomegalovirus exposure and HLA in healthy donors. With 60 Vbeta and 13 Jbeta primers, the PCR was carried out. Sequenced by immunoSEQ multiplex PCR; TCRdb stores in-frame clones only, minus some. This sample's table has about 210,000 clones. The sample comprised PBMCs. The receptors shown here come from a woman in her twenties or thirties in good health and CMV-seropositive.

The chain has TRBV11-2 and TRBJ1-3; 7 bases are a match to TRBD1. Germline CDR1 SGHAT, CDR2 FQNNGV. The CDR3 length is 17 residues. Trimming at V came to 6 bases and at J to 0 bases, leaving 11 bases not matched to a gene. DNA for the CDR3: TGTGCCAGCAGAACACGGGACAGTCCTTTCTCTGGAAACACCATATATTTT. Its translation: CASRTRDSPFSGNTIYF. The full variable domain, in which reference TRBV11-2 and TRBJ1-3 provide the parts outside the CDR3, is EAGVAQSPRYKIIEKRQSVAFWCNPISGHATLYWYQQILGQGPKLLIQFQNNGVVDDSQLPKDRFSAERLKGVDSTLKIQPAKLEDSAVYLCASRTRDSPFSGNTIYFGEGSWLTVV.

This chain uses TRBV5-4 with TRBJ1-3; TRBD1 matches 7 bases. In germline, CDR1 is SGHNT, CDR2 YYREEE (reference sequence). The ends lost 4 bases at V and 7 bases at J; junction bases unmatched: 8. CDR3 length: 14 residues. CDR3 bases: TGTGCCAGCAGCCCTCCCCCAGGGGGGAACACCATATATTTT. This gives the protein CASSPPPGGNTIYF. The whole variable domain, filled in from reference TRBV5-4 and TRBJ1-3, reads ETGVTQSPTHLIKTRGQQVTLRCSSQSGHNTVSWYQQALGQGPQFIFQYYREEENGRGNFPPRFSGLQFPNYSSELNVNALELDDSALYLCASSPPPGGNTIYFGEGSWLTVV.

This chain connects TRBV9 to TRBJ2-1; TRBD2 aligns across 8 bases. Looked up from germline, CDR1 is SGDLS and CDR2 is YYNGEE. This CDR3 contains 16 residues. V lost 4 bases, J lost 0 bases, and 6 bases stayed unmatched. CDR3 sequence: CASSSSGGSSYNEQFF. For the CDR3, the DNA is TGTGCCAGCAGCTCCTCGGGGGGGAGCTCCTACAATGAGCAGTTCTTC.

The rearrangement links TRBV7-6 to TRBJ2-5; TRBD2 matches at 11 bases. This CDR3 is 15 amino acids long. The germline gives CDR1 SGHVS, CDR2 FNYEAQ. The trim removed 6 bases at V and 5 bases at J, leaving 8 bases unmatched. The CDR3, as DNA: TGTGCCAGCAGTCCTACTAGCGGGGGCGTCGAGACCCAGTACTTC. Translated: CASSPTSGGVETQYF.

The CDR3 is CASSLRTGDLHQPQHF. DNA for the CDR3: TGTGCCAGCAGCCTGCGGACAGGGGATCTGCATCAGCCCCAGCATTTT. The chain recombines TRBV7-7 with TRBJ1-5, with TRBD1 identical over 9 bases. This CDR3 spans 16 amino acids. The germline CDR1 and CDR2 sequences are SSHAT and FNYEAQ (reference sequence). V was clipped by 5 bases and J by 5 bases; unmatched bases: 10.

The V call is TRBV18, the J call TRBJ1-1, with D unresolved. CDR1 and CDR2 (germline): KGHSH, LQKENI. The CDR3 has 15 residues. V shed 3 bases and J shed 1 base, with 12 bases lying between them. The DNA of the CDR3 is TGTGCCAGCTCACCCTCGGGGTCGGGGAACACTGAAGCTTTCTTT. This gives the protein CASSPSGSGNTEAFF.

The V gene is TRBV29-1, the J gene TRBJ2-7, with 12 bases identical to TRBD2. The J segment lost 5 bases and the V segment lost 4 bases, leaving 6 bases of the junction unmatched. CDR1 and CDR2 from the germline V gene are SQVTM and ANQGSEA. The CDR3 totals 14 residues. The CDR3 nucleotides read TGCAGCGTTGCCGGGACTAGCGGGCTCCACGAGCAGTACTTC. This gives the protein CSVAGTSGLHEQYF.

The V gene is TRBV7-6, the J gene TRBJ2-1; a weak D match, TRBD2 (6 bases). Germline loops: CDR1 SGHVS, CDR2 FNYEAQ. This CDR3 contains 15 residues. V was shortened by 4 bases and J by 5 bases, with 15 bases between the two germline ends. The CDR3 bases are TGTGCCAGCAGCTCCTCCGGGGGTTCCAACAATGAGCAGTTCTTC. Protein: CASSSSGGSNNEQFF. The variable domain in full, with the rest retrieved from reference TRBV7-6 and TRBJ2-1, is GAGVSQSPRYKVTKRGQDVALRCDPISGHVSLYWYRQALGQGPEFLTYFNYEAQQDKSGLPNDRFSAERPEGSISTLTIQRTEQRDSAMYRCASSSSGGSNNEQFFGPGTRLTVL.

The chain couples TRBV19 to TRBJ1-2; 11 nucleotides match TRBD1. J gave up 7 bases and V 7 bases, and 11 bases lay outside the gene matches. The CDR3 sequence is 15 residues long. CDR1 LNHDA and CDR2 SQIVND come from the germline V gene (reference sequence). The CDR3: CASMGLGTGGGGYTF. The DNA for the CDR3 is TGTGCCAGTATGGGTCTTGGGACAGGGGGAGGTGGCTACACCTTC.

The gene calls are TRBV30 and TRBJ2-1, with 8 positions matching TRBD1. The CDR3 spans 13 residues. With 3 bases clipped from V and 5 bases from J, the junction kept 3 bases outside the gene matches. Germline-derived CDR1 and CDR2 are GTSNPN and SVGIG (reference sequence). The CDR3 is CAWSVTGDNEQFF. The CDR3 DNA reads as TGTGCCTGGAGCGTGACAGGGGACAATGAGCAGTTCTTC. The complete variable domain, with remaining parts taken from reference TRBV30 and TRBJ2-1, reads SQTIHQWPATLVQPVGSPLSLECTVEGTSNPNLYWYRQAAGRGLQLLFYSVGIGQISSEVPQNLSASRPQDRQFILSSKKLLLSDSGFYLCAWSVTGDNEQFFGPGTRLTVL.

As DNA, the CDR3 is TGTGCCAGCAGCGAAGGGGTCAGGGGTTTCAGCTCCTACGAGCAGTACTTC. As protein: CASSEGVRGFSSYEQYF. This chain uses TRBV9 with TRBJ2-7, with a possible D match to TRBD1 (6 bases). V was shortened by 3 bases and J by 0 bases, with 19 bases between the two germline ends. The CDR3 extends over 17 amino acids. Germline assignment: CDR1 SGDLS and CDR2 YYNGEE.

The CDR3 DNA follows: TGTGCCTGCAGGGACAGGATGATTTCACCCCTCCACTTT. Translated: CACRDRMISPLHF. The V and J genes are TRBV30 and TRBJ1-6, with TRBD1 identical over 8 bases. Germline values: CDR1 GTSNPN, CDR2 SVGIG (reference sequence). V was clipped by 6 bases and J by 9 bases; unmatched bases: 7. The CDR3 loop spans 13 amino acids.

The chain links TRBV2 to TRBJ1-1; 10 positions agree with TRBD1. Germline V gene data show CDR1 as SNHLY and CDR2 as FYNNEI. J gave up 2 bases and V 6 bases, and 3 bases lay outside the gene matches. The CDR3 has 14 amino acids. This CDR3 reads CASSRDRGNTEAFF. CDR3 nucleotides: TGTGCCAGCAGCCGGGACAGGGGAAACACTGAAGCTTTCTTT.

The CDR3 DNA reads as TGTGCCAGCAGTGAATATTACCGACAGGGAACGGCCGGGGAGCTGTTTTTT. Encoded protein: CASSEYYRQGTAGELFF. The genes are TRBV25-1 and TRBJ2-2; 7 positions agree with TRBD1. The germline CDR1 and CDR2 sequences are MGHDK and SYGVNS. The V segment lost 0 bases and the J segment 6 bases; nucleotides outside the gene matches: 10. This CDR3 has 17 residues.

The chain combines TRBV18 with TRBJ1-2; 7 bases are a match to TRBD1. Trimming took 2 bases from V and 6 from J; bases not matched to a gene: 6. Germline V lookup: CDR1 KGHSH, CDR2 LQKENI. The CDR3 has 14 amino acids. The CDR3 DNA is TGTGCCAGCTCACCAGCGACAGGGATGGATGGCTACACCTTC. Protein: CASSPATGMDGYTF.

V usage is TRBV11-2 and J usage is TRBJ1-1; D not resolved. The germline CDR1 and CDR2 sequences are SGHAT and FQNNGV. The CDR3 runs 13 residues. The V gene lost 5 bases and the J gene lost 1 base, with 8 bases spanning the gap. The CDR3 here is CASSPQSNTEAFF. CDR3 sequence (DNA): TGTGCCAGCAGCCCTCAGTCGAACACTGAAGCTTTCTTT.

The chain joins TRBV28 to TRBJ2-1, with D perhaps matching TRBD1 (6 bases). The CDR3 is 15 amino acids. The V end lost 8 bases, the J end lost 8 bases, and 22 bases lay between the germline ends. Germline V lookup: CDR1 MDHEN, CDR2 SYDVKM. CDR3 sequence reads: CASPPWNREKDEQFF. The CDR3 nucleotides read TGTGCCAGCCCCCCATGGAACAGGGAAAAGGATGAGCAGTTCTTC.

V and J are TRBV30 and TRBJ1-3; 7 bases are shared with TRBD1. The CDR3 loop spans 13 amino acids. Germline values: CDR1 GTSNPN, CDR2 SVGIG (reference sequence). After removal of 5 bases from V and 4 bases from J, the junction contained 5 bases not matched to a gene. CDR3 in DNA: TGTGCCTGGCAACAGGACAGGGGAAACACCATATATTTT. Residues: CAWQQDRGNTIYF.

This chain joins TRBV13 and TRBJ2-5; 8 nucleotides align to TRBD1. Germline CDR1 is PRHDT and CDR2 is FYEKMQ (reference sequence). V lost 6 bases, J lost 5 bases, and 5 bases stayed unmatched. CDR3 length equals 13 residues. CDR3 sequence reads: CASSRTGLETQYF. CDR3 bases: TGTGCCAGCAGTCGGACAGGGCTGGAGACCCAGTACTTC.

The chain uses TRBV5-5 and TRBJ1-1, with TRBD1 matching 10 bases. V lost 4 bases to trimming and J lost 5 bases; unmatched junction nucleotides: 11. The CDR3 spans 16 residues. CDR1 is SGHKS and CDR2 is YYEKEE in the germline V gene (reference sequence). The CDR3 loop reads CASSPWTGGSLTEAFF. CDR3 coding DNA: TGTGCCAGCAGCCCCTGGACAGGGGGTTCTTTGACTGAAGCTTTCTTT.

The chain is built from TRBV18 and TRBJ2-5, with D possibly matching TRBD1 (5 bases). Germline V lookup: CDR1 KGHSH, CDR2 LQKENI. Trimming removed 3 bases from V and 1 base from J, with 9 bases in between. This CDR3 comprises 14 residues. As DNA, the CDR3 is TGTGCCAGCTCACCCGAGCAGGGCCAAGAGACCCAGTACTTC. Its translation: CASSPEQGQETQYF.

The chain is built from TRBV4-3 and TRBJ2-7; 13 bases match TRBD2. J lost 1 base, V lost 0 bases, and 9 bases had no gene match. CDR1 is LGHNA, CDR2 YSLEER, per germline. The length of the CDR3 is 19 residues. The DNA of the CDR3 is TGCGCCAGCAGCCAAGATCAAAGACTAGCGGGGGGCCCATCCTACGAGCAGTACTTC. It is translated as CASSQDQRLAGGPSYEQYF.

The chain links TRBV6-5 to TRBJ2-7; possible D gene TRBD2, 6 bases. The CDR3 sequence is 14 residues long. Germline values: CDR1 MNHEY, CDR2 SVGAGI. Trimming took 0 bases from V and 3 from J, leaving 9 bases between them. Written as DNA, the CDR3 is TGTGCCAGCAGTTACTCCGGGGGTGTCTACGAGCAGTACTTC. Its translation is CASSYSGGVYEQYF.

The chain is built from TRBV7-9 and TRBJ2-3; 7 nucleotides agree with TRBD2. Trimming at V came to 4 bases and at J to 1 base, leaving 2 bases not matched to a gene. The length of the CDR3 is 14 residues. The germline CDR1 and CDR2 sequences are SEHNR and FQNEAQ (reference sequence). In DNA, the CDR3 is TGTGCCAGCAGCTCCGCGGGGGGCACAGATACGCAGTATTTT. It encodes CASSSAGGTDTQYF.

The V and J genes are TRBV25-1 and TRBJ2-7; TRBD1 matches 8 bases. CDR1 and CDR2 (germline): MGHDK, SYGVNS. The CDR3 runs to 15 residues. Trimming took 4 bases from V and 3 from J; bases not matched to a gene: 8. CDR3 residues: CASSARGRLLYEQYF. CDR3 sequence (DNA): TGTGCCAGCAGTGCCAGGGGGCGGTTGCTCTACGAGCAGTACTTC.

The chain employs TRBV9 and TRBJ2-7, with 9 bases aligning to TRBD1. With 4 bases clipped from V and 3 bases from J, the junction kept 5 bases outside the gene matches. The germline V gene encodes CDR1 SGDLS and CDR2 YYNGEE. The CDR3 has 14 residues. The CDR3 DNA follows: TGTGCCAGCAGCCGGACAGGGGCAAACTACGAGCAGTACTTC. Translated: CASSRTGANYEQYF.

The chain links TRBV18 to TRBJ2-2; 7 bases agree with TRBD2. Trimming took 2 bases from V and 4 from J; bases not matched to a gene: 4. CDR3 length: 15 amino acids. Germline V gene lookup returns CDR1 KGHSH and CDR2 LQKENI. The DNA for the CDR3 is TGTGCCAGCTCACCAAGGCGGGAGAGCACCGGGGAGCTGTTTTTT. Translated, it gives CASSPRRESTGELFF.